The clone carrying this T cell receptor beta chain came up many times. Its antigen is currently unknown. CDR1 is MGHRA and CDR2 is YSYEKL in the germline V gene. CDR3 length equals 14 residues. V lost 7 bases, J lost 0 bases, and 10 bases lay in between. Cells sorted as Tregs were CD4+, CD25+ and CD127-/low. Constant-region reverse primers amplified full-length variable regions, followed by semi-nested Nested Universal Primer A PCR. TCRdb called the 5' RACE reads again in MiXCR, with one record for every CDR3 protein. Altogether 9,500 to 14,000 distinct CDR3 sequences are present, around 28% being singletons, with the ten largest covering roughly 3.2%. Whole-study findings and limits: Tumor memory CD4+ T cell TCR gene usage clustered with blood and lymph node memory CD4+ cells and lymph node naive CD4+ cells. Greatest tumor Treg TCR overlap was with tumor naive CD4+ cells.

The TCR sequence derives from a female donor with breast cancer. Sequencing input: Tregs sorted from a lymph node. This chain uses TRBV4-1 with TRBJ2-1; no clear D. CDR3 residues: CASKLLNSYNEQFF. The CDR3 DNA is TGCGCCAGCAAGTTGCTCAACTCCTACAATGAGCAGTTCTTC.